This record covers a single T cell receptor beta chain. The data were taken from a study of blood T cell repertoires in COVID-19. This CDR3 is 14 amino acids long. Trimming left V 5 bases short and J 3 bases short, with 14 bases between. Germline V gives CDR1 MDHEN, CDR2 SYDVKM. Sequencing used immunoSEQ multiplex PCR; TCRdb keeps in-frame clones, though not all of them. The sample includes 150,000 to 200,000 clones, about 84% seen only once; the top ten take 15% to 20%. The chain is built from TRBV28 and TRBJ2-7, with D possibly matching TRBD1 (6 bases). The source is a person between 65 and 80 years old with COVID-19, enrolled during active disease. The sample consisted of peripheral blood. This CDR3 is CASSRQVGVYEQYF. The CDR3 DNA reads as TGTGCCAGCAGTCGACAGGTCGGAGTCTACGAGCAGTACTTC.